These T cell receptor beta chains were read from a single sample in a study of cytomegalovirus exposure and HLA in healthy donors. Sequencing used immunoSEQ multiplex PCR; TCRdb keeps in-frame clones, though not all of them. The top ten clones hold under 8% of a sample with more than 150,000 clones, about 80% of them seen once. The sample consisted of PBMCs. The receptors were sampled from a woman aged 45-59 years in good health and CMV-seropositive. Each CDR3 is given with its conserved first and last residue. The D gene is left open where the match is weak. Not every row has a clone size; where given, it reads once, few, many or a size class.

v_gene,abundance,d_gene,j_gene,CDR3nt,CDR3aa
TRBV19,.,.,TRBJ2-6,TGTGCCAGTAGTATAGACTGGGCGCAGTTGGGGGCGGGCTCTGGGGCCAACGTCCTGACTTTC,CASSIDWAQLGAGSGANVLTF
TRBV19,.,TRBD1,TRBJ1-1,TGTGCCAGTAAAGCTATCGACAGGGGAAACCCTGAAGCTTTCTTT,CASKAIDRGNPEAFF
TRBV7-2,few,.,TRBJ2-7,TGTGCCAGCGGGAACAGGGAGGGCTCCTACGAGCAGTACTTC,CASGNREGSYEQYF
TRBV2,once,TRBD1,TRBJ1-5,TGTGCCAGCAGTGACCGGGACAGGGGGCGTTTGGCTAGCAATCAGCCCCAGCATTTT,CASSDRDRGRLASNQPQHF
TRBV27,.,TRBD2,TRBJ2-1,TGTGCCAGCAGTTCGTGGACTAGCGGGGGGTCCTACAATGAGCAGTTCTTC,CASSSWTSGGSYNEQFF
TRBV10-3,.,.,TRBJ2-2,TGTGCCATCCAGGGAAGGACCGGGGAGCTGTTTTTT,CAIQGRTGELFF
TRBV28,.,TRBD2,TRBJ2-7,TGTGCCAGCAAAGGGACTAGCGGTACCTACGAGCAGTACTTC,CASKGTSGTYEQYF
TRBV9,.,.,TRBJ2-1,TGTGCCAGCAGCCCGAGGCCGCTGACCTACAATGAGCAGTTCTTC,CASSPRPLTYNEQFF
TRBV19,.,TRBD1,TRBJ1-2,TGTGCCAGTAGTATTGGAGGACAGGGAACAGGCTACACCTTC,CASSIGGQGTGYTF
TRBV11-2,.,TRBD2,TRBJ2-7,TGTGCCAGCAGCCCTTACCCCCTCAGCGGGGGCCCCTACGAGCAGTACTTC,CASSPYPLSGGPYEQYF
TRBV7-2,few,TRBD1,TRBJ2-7,TGTGCCAGCAGCCCAGGGGGATACGAGCAGTACTTC,CASSPGGYEQYF
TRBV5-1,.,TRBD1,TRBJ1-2,TGCGCCAGCAGCTTGGAGGGGGCGGAGAGAATCTATGGCTACACCTTC,CASSLEGAERIYGYTF
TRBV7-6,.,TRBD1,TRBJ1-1,TGTGCCAGCAGCTCAGGGGGCAAGAACACTGAAGCTTTCTTT,CASSSGGKNTEAFF
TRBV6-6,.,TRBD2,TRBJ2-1,TGTGCCAGCAGCTCAGCGGGGGACTCCACCGGGTTCTTC,CASSSAGDSTGFF
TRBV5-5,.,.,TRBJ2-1,TGTGCCAGCAGCCCGAAAGGGGAGGCCCCTTACAATGAGCAGTTCTTC,CASSPKGEAPYNEQFF
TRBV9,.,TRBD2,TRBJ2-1,TGTGCCAGCAGCTCCGGGGGGGGATCCTACAATGAGCAGTTCTTC,CASSSGGGSYNEQFF
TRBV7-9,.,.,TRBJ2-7,TGTGCCCCAGGGGGGAGAACCTACGAGCAGTACTTC,CAPGGRTYEQYF
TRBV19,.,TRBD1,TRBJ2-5,TGTGCCAGTAGTACCGACAGGGGTTCGGGGGAGACCCAGTACTTC,CASSTDRGSGETQYF
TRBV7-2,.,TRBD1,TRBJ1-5,TGTGCCAGCAGCTTAGTAGGACAGGGGACTTATAGCAATCAGCCCCAGCATTTT,CASSLVGQGTYSNQPQHF
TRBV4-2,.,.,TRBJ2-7,TGTGCCAGCAGCCAAGACACCTACGAGCAGTACTTC,CASSQDTYEQYF
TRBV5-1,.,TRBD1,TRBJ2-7,TGCGCCAGCAGCTTGGCCTTGTCAGGGGGCCCCTACGAGCAGTACTTC,CASSLALSGGPYEQYF
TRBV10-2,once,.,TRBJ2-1,TGCGCCAGCAGGGTGAAACAAGGACTCAGCTCCTACAATGAGCAGTTCTTC,CASRVKQGLSSYNEQFF
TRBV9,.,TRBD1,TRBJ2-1,TGTGCCAGCAGCGACCGGGACAGGGAAAGGAGTGAGCAGTTCTTC,CASSDRDRERSEQFF
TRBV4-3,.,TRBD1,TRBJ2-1,TGCGCCAGCAGCCAAGCGGGACAGGGGGCAAATGAGCAGTTCTTC,CASSQAGQGANEQFF
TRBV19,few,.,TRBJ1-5,TGTGCCAGTAGTTCTGGAATCCGCGGGGGCAATCAGCCCCAGCATTTT,CASSSGIRGGNQPQHF